The T cell receptor beta chain described here comes from a study of T cell responses to AZD1222 COVID-19 vaccine. Overall study findings and caveats: At study baseline, merely six AZD1222 recipients were seropositive. Most donors were white British, females outnumbered males, and clonal diversity was possibly underestimated. Spike-specific TCR breadth and depth went up after people got two AZD1222 doses.

Comment on this clone: Its specificity is unknown.

Samples with a second dose at about 4 or about 12 weeks were pooled together. Trimming removed 4 bases from V and 5 bases from J, with 11 bases in between. This CDR3 comprises 13 residues. CDR1 and CDR2 from the germline V gene are SEHNR and FQNEAQ (reference sequence). TCRdb's copy holds only in-frame clones and misses some; the assay was immunoSEQ multiplex PCR. Among some 150,000 clones listed, about nine tenths were seen once. The gene calls are TRBV7-9 and TRBJ1-1, with D perhaps TRBD1 (6 bases). The sequence derives from an adult who received the AZD1222 COVID-19 vaccine. The specimen was peripheral blood, collected 28 days after the second AZD1222 dose. The CDR3, as DNA: TGTGCCAGCAGCTACAGGACAGATACTGAAGCTTTCTTT. Its translation is CASSYRTDTEAFF.